The 21 T cell receptor beta chains reported below all come from one sample, sequenced in a study of T cells in Graves' hyperthyroidism and ophthalmopathy. TCR beta CDR3 region amplification was performed from RNA transcripts. The TCR CDR3 was amplified in a first-round RT-PCR using the HTBI primer set. TCRdb independently ran MiXCR on the multiplex PCR reads; one entry per CDR3 protein. The table shows approximately 380,000 distinct CDR3 sequences, with more than 13% occurring only once. The sample taken for sequencing was blood. The receptors shown here come from a man over 45 with Graves' ophthalmopathy.

This rearrangement joins TRBV20-1 to TRBJ2-3; 9 bases match TRBD1. Germline CDR1 reads DFQATT; CDR2 reads SNEGSKA (reference sequence). The CDR3 has 15 residues. V dropped 6 bases and J dropped 6; count of bases not matched to a gene: 13. CDR3 nucleotides: TGCAGTGCCGAACCATTAACAGGGGGCTGGGATACGCAGTATTTT. Encoded protein: CSAEPLTGGWDTQYF.

This chain connects TRBV28 to TRBJ2-1; TRBD2 aligns across 9 bases. V lost 6 bases, J lost 6 bases, and 6 bases stayed unmatched. The CDR3 sequence is 14 residues long. CDR1 MDHEN and CDR2 SYDVKM come from the germline V gene. CDR3 loop: CASSPGLAINEQFF. CDR3 nucleotide sequence: TGTGCCAGCAGCCCGGGACTAGCTATCAATGAGCAGTTCTTC.

This clonotype was counted ten times or more. This chain's CDR3 is CASSQALDEQFF. DNA for the CDR3: TGTGCCAGCAGCCAGGCCCTGGATGAGCAGTTCTTC. The gene calls are TRBV7-9 and TRBJ2-1; D not certain. Germline V gene lookup returns CDR1 SEHNR and CDR2 FQNEAQ (reference sequence). The CDR3 is 12 amino acids. Trimming pared 5 bases from V and 8 bases from J, leaving 10 bases between.

The rearrangement links TRBV29-1 to TRBJ2-2; 8 bases agree with TRBD1. V trimming: 3 bases; J trimming: 5 bases; junction bases outside the gene matches: 5. CDR1 is SQVTM and CDR2 is ANQGSEA in the germline V gene. The CDR3 contains 14 residues. CDR3 nucleotide sequence: TGCAGCGTTGAGGACAGGGTTGGGACCGGGGAGCTGTTTTTT. It specifies CSVEDRVGTGELFF.

This clonotype came up a few times. The J gene is TRBJ1-2, the V gene TRBV19; possible D gene TRBD1, 6 bases. The CDR3 has 13 amino acids. The V gene lost 2 bases and the J gene lost 6 bases, with 10 bases spanning the gap. CDR1 and CDR2 (germline): LNHDA, SQIVND (reference sequence). In DNA, the CDR3 is TGTGCCAGTAGTATAAGACAGGAACATGGCTACACCTTC. As protein: CASSIRQEHGYTF.

The chain carries TRBV7-8 and TRBJ2-7, with D possibly matching TRBD1 (6 bases). This CDR3 has 14 residues. In germline, CDR1 is SGHVS, CDR2 FQNEAQ. V was trimmed by 5 bases and J by 2 bases, leaving 13 bases between them. The CDR3 sequence is CASSKGQTPYEQYF. The CDR3 DNA sequence: TGTGCCAGCAGCAAAGGACAGACCCCCTACGAGCAGTACTTC.

The V call is TRBV27, the J call TRBJ2-7; D is possibly TRBD2 (5 bases). Germline assignment: CDR1 MNHEY and CDR2 SMNVEV (reference sequence). The V end was cut by 3 bases, the J end by 4 bases, with 7 bases between. The CDR3 contains 12 residues. This CDR3 reads CASSFGLYEQYF. CDR3 nucleotide sequence: TGTGCCAGCAGTTTCGGACTGTACGAGCAGTACTTC.

There are many counts of this clonotype. This chain connects TRBV6-6 to TRBJ2-5; possibly TRBD1 for D (6 bases). There are 13 residues in the CDR3. Trimming took off 2 bases at V and 2 bases at J, with 6 bases between the two ends. Per germline, CDR1 MNHNY and CDR2 SVGAGI (reference sequence). CDR3 loop: CASSYGQQETQYF. In nucleotides, the CDR3 is TGTGCCAGCAGTTACGGACAGCAAGAGACCCAGTACTTC.

The sample holds many counts of this clonotype. Germline is not matched at one junction end, which may reflect a read error. This chain links TRBV7-2 with TRBJ2-1; possibly TRBD1 for D (6 bases). The CDR3 runs to 16 residues. Germline-derived CDR1 and CDR2 are SGHTA and FQGNSA. CDR3 sequence (DNA): TGTGCCAGCACCTTACCGGGGACACCCGAAGGAAATGAGCAGTTCTTC. This translates into CASTLPGTPEGNEQFF.

V and J are TRBV5-1 and TRBJ2-2; TRBD2 matches 7 bases. With V trimmed by 4 bases and J by 0 bases, 9 bases remained unmatched. The length of the CDR3 is 17 residues. Germline CDR1 is SGHRS and CDR2 is YFSETQ. The CDR3 nucleotides are TGCGCCAGCAGCCTGGGGACTATCGGGGCGAACACCGGGGAGCTGTTTTTT. Protein sequence: CASSLGTIGANTGELFF.

The chain combines TRBV6-2 or TRBV6-3 with TRBJ1-5; TRBD1 matches at 7 bases. The germline gives CDR1 MNHEY, CDR2 SVGEGT. CDR3 length equals 14 residues. The V segment lost 5 bases and the J segment 6 bases; nucleotides outside the gene matches: 7. The CDR3 sequence is CASSGGTVSQPQHF. The CDR3 DNA follows: TGTGCCAGCAGTGGAGGGACAGTTTCTCAGCCCCAGCATTTT.

This clonotype was recorded at least ten times. This chain connects TRBV7-9 to TRBJ2-2, with 7 bases that match TRBD2. V lost 8 bases to trimming and J lost 4 bases; unmatched junction nucleotides: 16. Per the germline V gene, CDR1 is SEHNR and CDR2 is FQNEAQ (reference sequence). The CDR3 extends over 17 amino acids. The CDR3 DNA reads TGTGCCAGCCGCCTTTGGGGAGCGGGAAGCGGCACCGGGGAGCTGTTTTTT. Its translation is CASRLWGAGSGTGELFF.

This clonotype was counted at least ten times. The chain is built from TRBV3-1 and TRBJ1-1; TRBD1 matches at 7 bases. Germline V lookup: CDR1 LGHDT, CDR2 YNNKEL (reference sequence). The CDR3 consists of 16 residues. With V trimmed by 1 base and J by 0 bases, 5 bases remained unmatched. Here the CDR3 DNA reads TGTGCCAGCAGCCAAGCCCCACAGGGGATGAACACTGAAGCTTTCTTT. Translation: CASSQAPQGMNTEAFF.

The chain joins TRBV5-1 to TRBJ1-2; D is uncertain. The CDR3 has 15 amino acids. The germline CDR1 and CDR2 sequences are SGHRS and YFSETQ. Trimming stripped 0 bases from V and 4 bases from J, with 13 bases between. The CDR3 DNA reads TGCGCCAGCAGCTTGGAGGCAGACGTAAGCTATGGCTACACCTTC. As protein: CASSLEADVSYGYTF.

The table lists this clonotype with many counts. The chain joins TRBV20-1 to TRBJ2-2; 8 nucleotides align to TRBD1. This CDR3 is 14 amino acids long. The V gene's germline CDR1 is DFQATT and CDR2 SNEGSKA (reference sequence). With 5 bases clipped from V and 2 bases from J, the junction kept 4 bases outside the gene matches. CDR3 nucleotides: TGCAGTGCTGGGGACAGGTTTAACACCGGGGAGCTGTTTTTT. Its translation: CSAGDRFNTGELFF.

This chain uses TRBV12-3 or TRBV12-4 with TRBJ2-7, with D tentatively TRBD1 (6 bases). V lost 5 bases and J 7 bases, leaving 15 bases between the germline ends. This CDR3 spans 13 amino acids. The CDR3 sequence is CASSTGTFGEQYF. CDR3 coding DNA: TGTGCCAGCAGTACAGGGACATTTGGGGAGCAGTACTTC.

This clonotype turned up a few times. The chain recombines TRBV5-6 with TRBJ2-2; D is undetermined. With 6 bases removed from V and 1 base from J, the gap between germline ends came to 16 bases. This CDR3 has 16 amino acids. The germline V gene has CDR1 SGHDT and CDR2 YYEEEE. CDR3 protein: CASTPGFLGNTGELFF. The CDR3 coding sequence is TGTGCCAGCACCCCCGGGTTTTTGGGGAACACCGGGGAGCTGTTTTTT.

This clonotype came up many times. The rearrangement links TRBV6-1 to TRBJ1-5; tentative D call: TRBD1 (5 bases). Germline CDR1 is MNHNS and CDR2 is SASEGT. Trimming stripped 5 bases from V and 4 bases from J, with 12 bases between. CDR3 length equals 14 residues. CDR3 nucleotide sequence: TGTGCCAGCAGTCGCGGGACCGCTAATCAGCCCCAGCATTTT. It encodes CASSRGTANQPQHF.

This clonotype was detected only a few times. The chain recombines TRBV20-1 with TRBJ1-5; weak D call: TRBD1 (5 bases). V lost 6 bases and J 6 bases, leaving 12 bases between the germline ends. There are 12 residues in the CDR3. Germline V CDR1 and CDR2: DFQATT, SNEGSKA (reference sequence). Written as DNA, the CDR3 is TGCAGTGCAAGGGACCTCGGTCAGCCCCAGCATTTT. Its protein is CSARDLGQPQHF.

The chain couples TRBV6-1 to TRBJ1-4; 8 bases map to TRBD1. V lost 5 bases, J lost 5 bases, and 7 bases stayed unmatched. CDR1 is MNHNS, CDR2 SASEGT, per germline. The CDR3 has 15 amino acids. CDR3 nucleotide sequence: TGTGCCAGCAGTCGAAACCGGGACAGGAATGAAAAACTGTTTTTT. As protein: CASSRNRDRNEKLFF.

This chain links TRBV29-1 with TRBJ2-1, with 9 nucleotides matching TRBD1. The germline CDR1 and CDR2 sequences are SQVTM and ANQGSEA. This CDR3 has 14 residues. V was pared by 7 bases and J by 4 bases, with 8 bases of the junction left unmatched. The CDR3 here is CSARRDRAYNEQFF. The CDR3 DNA sequence: TGCAGCGCCCGACGGGACAGGGCGTACAATGAGCAGTTCTTC.